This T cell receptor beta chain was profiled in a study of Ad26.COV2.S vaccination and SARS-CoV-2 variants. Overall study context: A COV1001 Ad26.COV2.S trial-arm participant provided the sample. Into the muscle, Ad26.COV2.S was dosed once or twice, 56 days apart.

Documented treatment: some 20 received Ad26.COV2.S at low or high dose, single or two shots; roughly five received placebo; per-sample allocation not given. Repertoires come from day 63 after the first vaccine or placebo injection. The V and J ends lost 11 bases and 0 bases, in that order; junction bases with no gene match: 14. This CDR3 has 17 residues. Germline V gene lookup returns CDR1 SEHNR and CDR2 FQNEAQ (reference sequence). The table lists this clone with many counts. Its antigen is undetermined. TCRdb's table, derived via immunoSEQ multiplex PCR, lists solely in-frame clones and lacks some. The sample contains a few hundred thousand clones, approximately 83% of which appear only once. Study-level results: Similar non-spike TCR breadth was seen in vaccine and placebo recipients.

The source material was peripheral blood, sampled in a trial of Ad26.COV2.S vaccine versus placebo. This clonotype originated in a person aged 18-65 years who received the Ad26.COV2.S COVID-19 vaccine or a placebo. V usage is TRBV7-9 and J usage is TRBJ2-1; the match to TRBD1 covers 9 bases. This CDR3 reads CASEDRGAFNSYNEQFF. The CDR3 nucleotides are TGTGCCTCTGAGGACAGGGGAGCCTTTAACTCCTACAATGAGCAGTTCTTC.